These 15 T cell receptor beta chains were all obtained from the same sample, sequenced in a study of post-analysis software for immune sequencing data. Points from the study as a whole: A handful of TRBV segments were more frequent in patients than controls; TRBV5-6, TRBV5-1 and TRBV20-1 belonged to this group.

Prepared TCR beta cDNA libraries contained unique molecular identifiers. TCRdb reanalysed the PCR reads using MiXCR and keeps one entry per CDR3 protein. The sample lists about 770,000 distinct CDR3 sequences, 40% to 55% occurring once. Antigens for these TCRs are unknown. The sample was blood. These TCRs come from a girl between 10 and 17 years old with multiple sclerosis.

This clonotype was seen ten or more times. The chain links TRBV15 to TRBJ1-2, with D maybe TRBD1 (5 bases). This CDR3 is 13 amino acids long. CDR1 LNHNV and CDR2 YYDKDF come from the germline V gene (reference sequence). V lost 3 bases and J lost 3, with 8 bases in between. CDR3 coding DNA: TGTGCCACCAGCAGCGGGACGGACTATGGCTACACCTTC. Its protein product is CATSSGTDYGYTF.

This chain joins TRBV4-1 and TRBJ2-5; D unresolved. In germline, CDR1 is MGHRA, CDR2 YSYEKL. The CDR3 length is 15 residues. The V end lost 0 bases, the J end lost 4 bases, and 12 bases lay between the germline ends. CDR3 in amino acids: CASSQDIGVTETQYF. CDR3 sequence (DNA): TGCGCCAGCAGCCAAGATATTGGGGTTACAGAGACCCAGTACTTC.

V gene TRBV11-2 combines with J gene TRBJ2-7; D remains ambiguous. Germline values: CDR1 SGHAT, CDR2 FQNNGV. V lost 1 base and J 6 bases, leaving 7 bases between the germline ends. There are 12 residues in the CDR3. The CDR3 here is CASSLVSLEQYF. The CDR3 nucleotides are TGTGCCAGCAGCTTAGTTAGCCTCGAGCAGTACTTC.

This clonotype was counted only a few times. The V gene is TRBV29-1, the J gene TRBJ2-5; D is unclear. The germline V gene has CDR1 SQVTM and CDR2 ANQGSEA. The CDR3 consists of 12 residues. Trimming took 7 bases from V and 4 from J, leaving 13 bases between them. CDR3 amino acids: CSGVVGSETQYF. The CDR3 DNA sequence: TGCAGCGGGGTCGTGGGGTCAGAGACCCAGTACTTC.

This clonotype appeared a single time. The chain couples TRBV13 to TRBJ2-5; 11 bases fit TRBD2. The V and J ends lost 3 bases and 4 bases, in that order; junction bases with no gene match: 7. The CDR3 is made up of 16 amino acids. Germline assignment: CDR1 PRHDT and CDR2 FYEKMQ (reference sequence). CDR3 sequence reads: CASSFLAGGVGETQYF. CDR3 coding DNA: TGTGCCAGCAGCTTTCTAGCGGGAGGAGTGGGAGAGACCCAGTACTTC.

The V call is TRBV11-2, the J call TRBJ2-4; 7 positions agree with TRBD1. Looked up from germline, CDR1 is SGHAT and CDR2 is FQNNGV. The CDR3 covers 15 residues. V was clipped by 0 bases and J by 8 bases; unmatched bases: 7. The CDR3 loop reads CASSLDEGAFDIQYF. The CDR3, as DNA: TGTGCCAGCAGCTTAGATGAGGGGGCTTTTGACATTCAGTACTTC.

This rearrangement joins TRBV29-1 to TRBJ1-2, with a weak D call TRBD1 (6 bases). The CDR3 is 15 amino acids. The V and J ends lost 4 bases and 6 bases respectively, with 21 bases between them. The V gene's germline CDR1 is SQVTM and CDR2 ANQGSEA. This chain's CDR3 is CSVAWPGGLNHGYTF. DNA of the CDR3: TGCAGCGTTGCGTGGCCGGGGGGCCTAAACCATGGCTACACCTTC.

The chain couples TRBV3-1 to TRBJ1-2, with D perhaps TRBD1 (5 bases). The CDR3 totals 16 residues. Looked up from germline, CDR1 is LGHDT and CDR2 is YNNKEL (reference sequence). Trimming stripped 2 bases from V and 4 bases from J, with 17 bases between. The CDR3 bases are TGTGCCAGCAGCCAAAGGGAAAACGACAGAGTCTATGGCTACACCTTC. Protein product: CASSQRENDRVYGYTF. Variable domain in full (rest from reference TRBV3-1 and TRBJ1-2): DTAVSQTPKYLVTQMGNDKSIKCEQNLGHDTMYWYKQDSKKFLKIMFSYNNKELIINETVPNRFSPKSPDKAHLNLHINSLELGDSAVYFCASSQRENDRVYGYTFGSGTRLTVV.

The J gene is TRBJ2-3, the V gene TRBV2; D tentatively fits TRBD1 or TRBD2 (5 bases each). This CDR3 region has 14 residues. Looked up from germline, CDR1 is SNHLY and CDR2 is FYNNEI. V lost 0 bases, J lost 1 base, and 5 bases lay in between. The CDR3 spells CASSEAGGTDTQYF. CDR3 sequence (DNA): TGTGCCAGCAGTGAAGCGGGGGGCACAGATACGCAGTATTTT.

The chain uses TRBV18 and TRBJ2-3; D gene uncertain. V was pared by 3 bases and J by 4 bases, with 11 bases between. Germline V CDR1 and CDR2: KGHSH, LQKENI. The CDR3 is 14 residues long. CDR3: CASSPPDRSDTQYF. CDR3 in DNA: TGTGCCAGCTCACCCCCTGACCGTTCAGATACGCAGTATTTT.

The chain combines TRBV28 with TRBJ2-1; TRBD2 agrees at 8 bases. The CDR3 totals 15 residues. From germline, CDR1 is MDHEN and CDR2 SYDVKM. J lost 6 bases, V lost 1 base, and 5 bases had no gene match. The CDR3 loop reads CASSLLGLAGNEQFF. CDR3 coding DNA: TGTGCCAGCAGTTTATTAGGACTAGCCGGCAATGAGCAGTTCTTC.

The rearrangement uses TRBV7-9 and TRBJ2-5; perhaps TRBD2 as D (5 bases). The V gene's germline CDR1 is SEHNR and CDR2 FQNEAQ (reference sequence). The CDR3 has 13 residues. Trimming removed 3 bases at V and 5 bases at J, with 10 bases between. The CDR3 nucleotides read TGTGCCAGCAGCTTGAGGCCGGGGGAGACCCAGTACTTC. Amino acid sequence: CASSLRPGETQYF.

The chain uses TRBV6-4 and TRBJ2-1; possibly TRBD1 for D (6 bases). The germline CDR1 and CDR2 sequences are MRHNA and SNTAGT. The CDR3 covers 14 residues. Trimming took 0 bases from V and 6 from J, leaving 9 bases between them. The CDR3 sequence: CASSDSTGGNEQFF. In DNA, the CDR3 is TGTGCCAGCAGTGACTCGACAGGTGGCAATGAGCAGTTCTTC.

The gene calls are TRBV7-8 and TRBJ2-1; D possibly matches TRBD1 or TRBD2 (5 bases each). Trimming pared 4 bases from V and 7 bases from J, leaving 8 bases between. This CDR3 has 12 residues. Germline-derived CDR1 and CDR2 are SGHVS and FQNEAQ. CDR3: CASSWGSNEQFF. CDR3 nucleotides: TGTGCCAGCAGCTGGGGGTCAAATGAGCAGTTCTTC.

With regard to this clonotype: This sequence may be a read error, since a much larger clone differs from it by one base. DNA of the CDR3: TGCAGCGTTCAACCCACGAGGGGAAAACTGTTTTTT. Its protein is CSVQPTRGKLFF. The J gene is TRBJ1-4, the V gene TRBV29-1; D might be TRBD1 (5 bases). This CDR3 is 12 amino acids long. V was trimmed by 5 bases and J by 10 bases, leaving 14 bases between them. The V gene's germline CDR1 is SQVTM and CDR2 ANQGSEA.